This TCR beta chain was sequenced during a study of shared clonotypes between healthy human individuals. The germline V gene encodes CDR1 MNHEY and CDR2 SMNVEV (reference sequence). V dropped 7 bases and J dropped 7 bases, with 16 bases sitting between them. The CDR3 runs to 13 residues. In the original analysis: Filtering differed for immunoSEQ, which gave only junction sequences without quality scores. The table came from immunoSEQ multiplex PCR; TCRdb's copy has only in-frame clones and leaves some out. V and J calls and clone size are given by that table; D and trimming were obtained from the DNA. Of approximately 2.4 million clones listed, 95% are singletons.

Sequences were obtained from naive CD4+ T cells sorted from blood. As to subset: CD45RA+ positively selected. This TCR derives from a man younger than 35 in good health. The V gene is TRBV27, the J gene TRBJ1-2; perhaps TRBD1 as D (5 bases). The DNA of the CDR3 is TGTGCCAGCACTCAGGCTTCCGGGGGTGGCTACACCTTC. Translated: CASTQASGGGYTF.